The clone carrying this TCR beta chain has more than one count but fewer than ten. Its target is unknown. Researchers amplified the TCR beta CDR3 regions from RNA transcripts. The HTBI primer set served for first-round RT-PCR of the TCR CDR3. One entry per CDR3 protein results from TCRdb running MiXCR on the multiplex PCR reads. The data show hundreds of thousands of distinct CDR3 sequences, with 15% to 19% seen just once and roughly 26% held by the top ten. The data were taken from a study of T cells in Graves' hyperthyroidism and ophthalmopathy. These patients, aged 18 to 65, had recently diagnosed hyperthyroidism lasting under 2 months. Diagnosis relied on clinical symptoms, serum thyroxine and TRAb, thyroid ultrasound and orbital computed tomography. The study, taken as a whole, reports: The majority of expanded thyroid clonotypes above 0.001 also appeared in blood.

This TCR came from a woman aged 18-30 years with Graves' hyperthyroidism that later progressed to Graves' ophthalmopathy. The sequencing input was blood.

This chain's CDR3 is CASSFDRFGNTIYF. DNA for the CDR3: TGTGCCAGCAGTTTCGACAGGTTCGGAAACACCATATATTTT. This rearrangement joins TRBV27 to TRBJ1-3, with a tentative D call TRBD1 (6 bases). CDR3 length: 14 amino acids. Germline CDR1 MNHEY, CDR2 SMNVEV (reference sequence). V gave up 3 bases and J gave up 4 bases, with 10 bases separating them.